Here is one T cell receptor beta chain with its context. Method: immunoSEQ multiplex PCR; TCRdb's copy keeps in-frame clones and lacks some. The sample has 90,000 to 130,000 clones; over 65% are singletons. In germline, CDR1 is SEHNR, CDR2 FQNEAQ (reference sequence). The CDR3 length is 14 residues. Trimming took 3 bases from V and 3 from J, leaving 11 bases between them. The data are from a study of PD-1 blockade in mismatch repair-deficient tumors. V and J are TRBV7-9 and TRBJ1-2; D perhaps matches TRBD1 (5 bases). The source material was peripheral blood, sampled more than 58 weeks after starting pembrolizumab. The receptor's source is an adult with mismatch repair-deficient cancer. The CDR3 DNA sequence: TGTGCCAGCAGCTTGTTAAGGGGAGACTATGGCTACACCTTC. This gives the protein CASSLLRGDYGYTF.